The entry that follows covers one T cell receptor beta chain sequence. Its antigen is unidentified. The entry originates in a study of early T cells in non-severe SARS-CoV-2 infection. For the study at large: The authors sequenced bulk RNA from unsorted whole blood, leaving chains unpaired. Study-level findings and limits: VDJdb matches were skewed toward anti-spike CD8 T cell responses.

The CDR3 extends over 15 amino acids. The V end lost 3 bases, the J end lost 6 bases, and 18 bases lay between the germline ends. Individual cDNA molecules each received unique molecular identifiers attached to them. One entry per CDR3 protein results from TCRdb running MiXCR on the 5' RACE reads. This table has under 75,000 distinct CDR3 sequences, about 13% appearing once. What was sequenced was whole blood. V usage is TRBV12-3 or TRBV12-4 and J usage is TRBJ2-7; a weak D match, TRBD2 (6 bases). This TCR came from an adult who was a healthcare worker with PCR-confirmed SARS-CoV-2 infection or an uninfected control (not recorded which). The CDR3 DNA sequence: TGTGCCAGCAGTTTTATCTTGACGGGAGAGAGCGAGCAGTACTTC. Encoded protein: CASSFILTGESEQYF.